This TCR beta chain was sequenced for a study of post-analysis software for immune sequencing data. TCR beta libraries were prepared from cDNA with unique molecular identifiers. TCRdb re-called the PCR reads with MiXCR, one entry per CDR3 protein. The data hold about 570,000 distinct CDR3 sequences, with around a third observed a single time. This TCR derives from a girl aged 2-17 years with multiple sclerosis. Sequencing was carried out using blood.

CDR3 sequence reads: CSAYRTNTGELFF. As DNA, the CDR3 is TGCAGTGCGTACAGGACCAACACCGGGGAGCTGTTTTTT. The V and J genes are TRBV20-1 and TRBJ2-2; a possible D gene is TRBD1 (5 bases). The germline V gene encodes CDR1 DFQATT and CDR2 SNEGSKA (reference sequence). The germline V and J ends were trimmed by 6 bases and 2 bases, with 10 bases remaining between them. This CDR3 has 13 amino acids.